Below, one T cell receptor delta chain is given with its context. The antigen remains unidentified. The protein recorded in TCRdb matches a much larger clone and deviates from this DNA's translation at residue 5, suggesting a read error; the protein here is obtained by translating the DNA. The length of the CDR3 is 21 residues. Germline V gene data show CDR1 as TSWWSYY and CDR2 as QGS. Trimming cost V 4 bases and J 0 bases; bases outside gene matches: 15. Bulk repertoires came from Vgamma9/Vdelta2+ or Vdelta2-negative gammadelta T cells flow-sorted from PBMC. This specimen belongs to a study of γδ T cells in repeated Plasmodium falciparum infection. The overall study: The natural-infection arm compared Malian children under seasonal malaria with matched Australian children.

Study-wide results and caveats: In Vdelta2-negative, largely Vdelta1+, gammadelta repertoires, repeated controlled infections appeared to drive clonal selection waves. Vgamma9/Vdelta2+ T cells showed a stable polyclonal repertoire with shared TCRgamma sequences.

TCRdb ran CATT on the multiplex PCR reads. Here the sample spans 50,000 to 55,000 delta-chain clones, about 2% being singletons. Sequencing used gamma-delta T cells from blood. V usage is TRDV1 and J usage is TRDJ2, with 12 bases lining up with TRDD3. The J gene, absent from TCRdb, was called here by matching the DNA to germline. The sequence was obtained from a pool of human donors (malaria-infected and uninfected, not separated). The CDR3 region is CALGGLPFQTGGYPLTAQLFF. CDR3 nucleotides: TGTGCTCTTGGGGGACTCCCCTTCCAGACTGGGGGATACCCTTTGACAGCACAACTCTTCTTT.